This T cell receptor (beta chain) emerged from a study of T cells in pancreatic ductal adenocarcinoma. V dropped 2 bases and J dropped 0 bases, with 11 bases sitting between them. The germline CDR1 and CDR2 sequences are KGHSH and LQKENI. The CDR3 consists of 17 residues. Using immunoSEQ multiplex PCR, the repertoire was profiled, and TCRdb retains in-frame clones only, with some absent. The data show roughly 100,000 clones, with about 95% seen just once and roughly 3.1% held by the top ten. Notes on the study in general: The resected pancreatic cancer cohort was biased toward the minority with early-stage disease. Compared with tumor, blood showed more total productive templates and approximately 8-fold more clonotypes. Enrichment of CD45RO+ effector over naive T cells in tumors may bias clonality. Mean clonality was around 0.1 in tumors and approximately 0.072 in blood, not significantly different.

Regarding this clone: Its specificity is not known.

No neoadjuvant therapy was given to the selected pancreatic ductal adenocarcinoma patients before their surgery. Input material: PBMCs. V is TRBV18 and J is TRBJ2-6, with D possibly TRBD1 on 6 matching bases. The TCR originated in a human donor with pancreatic ductal adenocarcinoma. The CDR3 coding sequence is TGTGCCAGCTCACCAGTTCAGGGGCACTCTGGGGCCAACGTCCTGACTTTC. It yields the protein CASSPVQGHSGANVLTF.